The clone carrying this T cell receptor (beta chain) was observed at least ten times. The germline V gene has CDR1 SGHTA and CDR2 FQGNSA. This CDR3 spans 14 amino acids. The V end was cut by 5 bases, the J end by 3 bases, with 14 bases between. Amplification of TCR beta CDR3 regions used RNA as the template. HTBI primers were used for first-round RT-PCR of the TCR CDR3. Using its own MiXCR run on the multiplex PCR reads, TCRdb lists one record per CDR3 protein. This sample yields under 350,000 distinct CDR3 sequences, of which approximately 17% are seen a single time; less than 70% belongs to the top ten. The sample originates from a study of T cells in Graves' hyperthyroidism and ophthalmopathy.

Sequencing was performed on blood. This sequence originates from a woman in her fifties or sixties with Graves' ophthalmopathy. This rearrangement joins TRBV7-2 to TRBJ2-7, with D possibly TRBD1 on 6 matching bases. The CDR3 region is CASSTDSSYYEQYF. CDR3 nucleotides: TGTGCCAGCAGCACGGACAGCTCCTACTACGAGCAGTACTTC.